Each of the 11 T cell receptor beta chains below was sequenced from the same sample in a study of blood T cell repertoires in COVID-19. Only in-frame clones appear in the TCRdb table, and some are missing; sequencing was by immunoSEQ multiplex PCR. The data contain 200,000 to 250,000 clones, roughly 87% of them singletons. The material sequenced was PBMCs or T cells enriched from blood (not recorded which). These receptors all stem from a man in his thirties or forties who had recovered from COVID-19.

The genes are TRBV2 and TRBJ1-5; 10 nucleotides agree with TRBD1. CDR3 length equals 17 residues. Trimming cost V 6 bases and J 0 bases; bases outside gene matches: 8. From germline, CDR1 is SNHLY and CDR2 FYNNEI. CDR3 amino acids: CASRGQGRTYSNQPQHF. In nucleotides, the CDR3 is TGTGCCAGCAGGGGACAGGGGCGAACTTATAGCAATCAGCCCCAGCATTTT.

The chain couples TRBV19 to TRBJ2-3, with 10 bases fitting TRBD2. The ends lost 5 bases at V and 4 bases at J; junction bases unmatched: 6. Germline V gene data show CDR1 as LNHDA and CDR2 as SQIVND (reference sequence). This CDR3 is built from 15 residues. The CDR3 reads CASSGLAGVADTQYF. CDR3 DNA: TGTGCCAGTAGTGGCCTAGCGGGAGTAGCAGATACGCAGTATTTT.

This clone has more than one count but fewer than ten. This chain joins TRBV7-9 and TRBJ2-1; D is possibly TRBD2 (7 bases). This CDR3 region has 15 residues. Germline CDR1 and CDR2: SEHNR and FQNEAQ (reference sequence). V was trimmed by 3 bases and J by 8 bases, leaving 17 bases between them. CDR3 DNA sequence: TGTGCCAGCAGCTTCGGCGGGGGCTTCAATTATGAGCAGTTCTTC. Its translation is CASSFGGGFNYEQFF.

The chain recombines TRBV6-2 or TRBV6-3 with TRBJ2-5, with 7 positions matching TRBD2. Losses at the gene ends were 6 bases for V and 5 bases for J; bases not matched to a gene: 9. This CDR3 is built from 14 residues. Looked up from germline, CDR1 is MNHEY and CDR2 is SVGEGT. CDR3 nucleotide sequence: TGTGCCAGCAGCCAGGGAACCGGGAGGGAGACCCAGTACTTC. Amino acids: CASSQGTGRETQYF.

The chain couples TRBV7-9 to TRBJ2-1, with D possibly matching TRBD2 (5 bases). Trimming shortened V by 4 bases and J by 8 bases, and 18 bases separated the two germline ends. The CDR3 runs 15 residues. Germline CDR1 is SEHNR and CDR2 is FQNEAQ (reference sequence). As DNA, the CDR3 is TGTGCCAGCAGCTCGACGGCCGGCGGGTTCGATGAGCAGTTCTTC. It specifies CASSSTAGGFDEQFF.

This clone was observed a handful of times. The V call is TRBV19, the J call TRBJ2-5, with D perhaps matching TRBD2 (6 bases). Trimming shortened V by 3 bases and J by 5 bases, and 10 bases separated the two germline ends. The germline gives CDR1 LNHDA, CDR2 SQIVND (reference sequence). CDR3 length: 13 residues. The CDR3 DNA sequence: TGTGCCAGTAGTATTGGGCGGGGTGAGACCCAGTACTTC. This encodes CASSIGRGETQYF.

The rearrangement joins TRBV3-1 (or the pseudogene TRBV3-2) to TRBJ1-2, with D hard to call. The CDR3 length is 15 residues. Germline V CDR1 and CDR2: LGHDT, YNNKEL (reference sequence). Trimming cost V 0 bases and J 4 bases, with 12 bases left between them. The CDR3 reads CASSQDFEGIYGYTF. CDR3 nucleotides: TGTGCCAGCAGCCAAGATTTCGAGGGTATCTATGGCTACACCTTC.

Comment on this clone: Other nucleotide sequences in the sample specify the same CDR3. The chain uses TRBV19 and TRBJ1-1, with 7 bases that match TRBD1. The CDR3 contains 13 residues. V gave up 5 bases and J gave up 3 bases; unmatched junction bases: 3. Germline V lookup: CDR1 LNHDA, CDR2 SQIVND (reference sequence). The CDR3 loop is CASSSDRDTEAFF. The CDR3 coding sequence is TGTGCCAGTAGTTCCGACAGGGACACTGAAGCTTTCTTT.

J is TRBJ1-5 and V is TRBV19, with TRBD1 matching 7 bases. V was clipped by 4 bases and J by 1 base; unmatched bases: 7. Looked up from germline, CDR1 is LNHDA and CDR2 is SQIVND (reference sequence). This CDR3 comprises 16 residues. The CDR3 region is CASSKGAPVSNQPQHF. The CDR3 region has the DNA TGTGCCAGTAGTAAGGGGGCCCCCGTAAGCAATCAGCCCCAGCATTTT.

About this clone: Other nucleotide sequences from this sample produce the same CDR3. V gene TRBV18 combines with J gene TRBJ1-1; 11 bases line up with TRBD1. Germline loops: CDR1 KGHSH, CDR2 LQKENI. The CDR3 extends over 15 amino acids. V was clipped by 6 bases and J by 0 bases; unmatched bases: 3. CDR3 nucleotides: TGTGCCAGCTCGCCGGGACAGGGGGTGAACACTGAAGCTTTCTTT. It codes for CASSPGQGVNTEAFF.

The rearrangement links TRBV12-3 or TRBV12-4 to TRBJ2-1; no definite D call. This CDR3 comprises 11 residues. V gave up 2 bases and J gave up 10 bases, with 6 bases separating them. As DNA, the CDR3 is TGTGCCAGCAGTTTAACGGAGGAGCAGTTCTTC. Translated, it gives CASSLTEEQFF.